The clone carrying this T cell receptor (beta chain) was seen only a few times. The data derive from a study of blood T cell repertoires in COVID-19. Study-wide background: T cells, B-cell-depleted T cells, or PBMCs provided the cDNA or gDNA that served as material.

Original processing notes: Reference gene primer amplification in the assay estimated nucleated cell counts. Clones were sequenced by immunoSEQ multiplex PCR, and TCRdb holds only the in-frame ones, with some missing. V and J calls and clone size are copied from that table; D and trimming were computed from the DNA. The sample lists around 270,000 clones; about 91% were seen once. This CDR3 has 14 residues. Germline V gene data show CDR1 as MGHDK and CDR2 as SYGVNS. V gave up 8 bases and J gave up 4 bases, with 18 bases separating them. This TCR derives from a person aged 18 to 30 with COVID-19, enrolled during active disease. The sample comprised peripheral blood. The gene calls are TRBV25-1 and TRBJ2-7; D perhaps matches TRBD1 (6 bases). The CDR3 here is CASQGTSPPYEQYF. CDR3 nucleotides: TGTGCCAGCCAGGGGACATCTCCCCCGTACGAGCAGTACTTC.